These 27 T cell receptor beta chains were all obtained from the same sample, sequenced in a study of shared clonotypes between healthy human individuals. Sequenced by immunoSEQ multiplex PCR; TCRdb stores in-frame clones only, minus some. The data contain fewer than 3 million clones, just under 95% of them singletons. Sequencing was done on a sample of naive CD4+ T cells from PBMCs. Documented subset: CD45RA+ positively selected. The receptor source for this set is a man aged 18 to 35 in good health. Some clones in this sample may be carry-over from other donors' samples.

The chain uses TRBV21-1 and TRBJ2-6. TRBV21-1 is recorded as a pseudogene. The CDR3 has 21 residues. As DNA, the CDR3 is TGTGCCAGCAGTAACGGTGCTTTGGGTGGCCCAAGGTTCTCTGGGGCCAACGTCCTGACTTTC. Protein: CASSNGALGGPRFSGANVLTF.

CDR3 sequence: CASTSPRESEAFF. The CDR3 DNA follows: TGTGCCAGCACCTCCCCACGGGAGTCTGAAGCTTTCTTT. The genes are TRBV28 and TRBJ1-1, with D uncertain. Germline CDR1 and CDR2: MDHEN and SYDVKM. The CDR3 is 13 residues long. Deletions cut 7 bases from V and 6 bases from J, with 15 bases between.

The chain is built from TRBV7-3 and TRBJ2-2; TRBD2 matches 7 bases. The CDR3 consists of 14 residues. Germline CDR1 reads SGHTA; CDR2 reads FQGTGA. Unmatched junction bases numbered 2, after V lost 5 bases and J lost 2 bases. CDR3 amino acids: CASSREVNTGELFF. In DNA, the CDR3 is TGTGCCAGCAGCCGGGAGGTCAACACCGGGGAGCTGTTTTTT.

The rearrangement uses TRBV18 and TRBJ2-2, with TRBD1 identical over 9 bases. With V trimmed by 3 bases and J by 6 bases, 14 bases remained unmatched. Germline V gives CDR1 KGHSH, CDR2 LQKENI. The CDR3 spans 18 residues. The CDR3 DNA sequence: TGTGCCAGCTCACCTTACATACCGGGACAGGGTTTTTCCGGGGAGCTGTTTTTT. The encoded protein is CASSPYIPGQGFSGELFF.

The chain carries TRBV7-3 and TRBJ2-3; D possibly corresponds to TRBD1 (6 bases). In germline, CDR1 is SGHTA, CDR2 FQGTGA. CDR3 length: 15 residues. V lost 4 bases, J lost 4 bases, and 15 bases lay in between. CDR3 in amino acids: CASSSTGTPPDTQYF. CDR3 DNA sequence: TGTGCCAGCAGCTCAACCGGGACACCGCCAGATACGCAGTATTTT.

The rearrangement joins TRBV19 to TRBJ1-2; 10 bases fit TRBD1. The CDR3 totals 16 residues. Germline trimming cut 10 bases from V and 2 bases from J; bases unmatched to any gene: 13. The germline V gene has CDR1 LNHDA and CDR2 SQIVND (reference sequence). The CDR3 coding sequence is TGTGCCACCAGGTTCTCAGGACAGGGGGTAAACTATGGCTACACCTTC. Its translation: CATRFSGQGVNYGYTF.

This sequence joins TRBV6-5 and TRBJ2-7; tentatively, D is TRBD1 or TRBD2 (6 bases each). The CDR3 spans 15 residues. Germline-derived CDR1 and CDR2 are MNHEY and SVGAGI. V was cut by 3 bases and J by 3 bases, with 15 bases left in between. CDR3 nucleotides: TGTGCCAGCAGTTATGGGCCCGGGGGCGGCTACGAGCAGTACTTC. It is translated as CASSYGPGGGYEQYF.

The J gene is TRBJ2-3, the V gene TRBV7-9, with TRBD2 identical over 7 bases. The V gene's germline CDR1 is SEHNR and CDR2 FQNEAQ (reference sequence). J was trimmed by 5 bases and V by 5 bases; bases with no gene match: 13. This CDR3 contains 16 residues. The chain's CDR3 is CASSPRVTSQIDTQYF. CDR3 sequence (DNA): TGTGCCAGCAGCCCGCGGGTGACTAGCCAGATAGATACGCAGTATTTT.

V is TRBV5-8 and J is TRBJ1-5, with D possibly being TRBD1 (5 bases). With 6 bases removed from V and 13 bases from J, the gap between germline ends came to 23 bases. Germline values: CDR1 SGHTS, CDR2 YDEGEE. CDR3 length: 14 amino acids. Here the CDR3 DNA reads TGTGCCAGCACCACACCCTGGGTGGGGCCCCCTCAGCATTTT. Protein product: CASTTPWVGPPQHF.

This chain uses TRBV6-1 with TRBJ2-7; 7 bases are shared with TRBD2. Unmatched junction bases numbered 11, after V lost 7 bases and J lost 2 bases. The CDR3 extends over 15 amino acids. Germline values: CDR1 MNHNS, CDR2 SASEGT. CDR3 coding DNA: TGTGCCAGCACTAAAGTTAGCGGGTGGACCTACGAGCAGTACTTC. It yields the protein CASTKVSGWTYEQYF.

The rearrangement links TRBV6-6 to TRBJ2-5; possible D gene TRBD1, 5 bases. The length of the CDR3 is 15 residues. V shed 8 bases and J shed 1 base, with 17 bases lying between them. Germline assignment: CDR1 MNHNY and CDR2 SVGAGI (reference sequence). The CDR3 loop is CASSRVGELQETQYF. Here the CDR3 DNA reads TGTGCCAGCTCTAGAGTAGGGGAACTCCAAGAGACCCAGTACTTC.

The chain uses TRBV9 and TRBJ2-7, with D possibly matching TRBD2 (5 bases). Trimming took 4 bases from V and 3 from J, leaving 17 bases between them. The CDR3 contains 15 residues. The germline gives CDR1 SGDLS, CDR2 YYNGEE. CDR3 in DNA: TGTGCCAGCAGCCCCCACGAGCGGACGAGCTACGAGCAGTACTTC. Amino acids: CASSPHERTSYEQYF.

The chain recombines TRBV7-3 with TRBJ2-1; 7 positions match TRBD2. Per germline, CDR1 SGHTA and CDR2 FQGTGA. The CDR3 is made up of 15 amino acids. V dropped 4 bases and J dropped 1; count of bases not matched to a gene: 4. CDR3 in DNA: TGTGCCAGCAGCTCCAAGCGGGAATCCTACAATGAGCAGTTCTTC. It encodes CASSSKRESYNEQFF.

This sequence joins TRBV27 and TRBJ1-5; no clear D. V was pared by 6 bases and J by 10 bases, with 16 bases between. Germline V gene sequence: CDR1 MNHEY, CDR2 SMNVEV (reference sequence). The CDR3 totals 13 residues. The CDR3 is CASSLNLERPQHF. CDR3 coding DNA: TGTGCCAGCAGCCTAAACCTTGAGCGTCCCCAGCATTTT.

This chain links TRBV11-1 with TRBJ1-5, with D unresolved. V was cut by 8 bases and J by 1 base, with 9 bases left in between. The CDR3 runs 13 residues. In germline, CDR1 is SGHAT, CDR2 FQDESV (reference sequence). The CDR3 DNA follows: TGTGCCAGCGCCCTCTCCAGCAATCAGCCCCAGCATTTT. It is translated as CASALSSNQPQHF. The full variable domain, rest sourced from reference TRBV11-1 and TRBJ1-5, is EAEVAQSPRYKITEKSQAVAFWCDPISGHATLYWYRQILGQGPELLVQFQDESVVDDSQLPKDRFSAERLKGVDSTLKIQPAELGDSAMYLCASALSSNQPQHFGDGTRLSIL.

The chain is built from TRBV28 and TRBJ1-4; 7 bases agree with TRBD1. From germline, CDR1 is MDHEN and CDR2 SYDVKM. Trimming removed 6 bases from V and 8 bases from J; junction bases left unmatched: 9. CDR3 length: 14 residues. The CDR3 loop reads CASRAGGGREKLFF. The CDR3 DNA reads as TGTGCCAGCAGAGCAGGGGGAGGACGGGAAAAACTGTTTTTT.

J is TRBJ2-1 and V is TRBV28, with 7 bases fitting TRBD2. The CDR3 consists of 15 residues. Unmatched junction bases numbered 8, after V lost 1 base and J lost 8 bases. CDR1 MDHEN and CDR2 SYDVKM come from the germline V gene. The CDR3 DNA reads TGTGCCAGCAGTTTATCCGGGTCCCGGGGGGATGAGCAGTTCTTC. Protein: CASSLSGSRGDEQFF.

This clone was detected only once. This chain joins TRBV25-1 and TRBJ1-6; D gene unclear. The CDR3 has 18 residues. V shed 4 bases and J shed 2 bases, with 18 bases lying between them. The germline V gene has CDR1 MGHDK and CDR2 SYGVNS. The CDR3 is CASSAPGKGPPYNSPLHF. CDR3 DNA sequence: TGTGCCAGCAGTGCCCCCGGTAAGGGTCCCCCCTATAATTCACCCCTCCACTTT.

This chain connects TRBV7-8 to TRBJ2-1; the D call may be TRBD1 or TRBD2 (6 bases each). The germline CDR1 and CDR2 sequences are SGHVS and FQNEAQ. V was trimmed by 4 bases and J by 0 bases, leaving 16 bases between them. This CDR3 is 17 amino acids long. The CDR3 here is CASSSPRLGGSYNEQFF. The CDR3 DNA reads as TGTGCCAGCAGCTCCCCGCGACTAGGGGGCTCCTACAATGAGCAGTTCTTC.

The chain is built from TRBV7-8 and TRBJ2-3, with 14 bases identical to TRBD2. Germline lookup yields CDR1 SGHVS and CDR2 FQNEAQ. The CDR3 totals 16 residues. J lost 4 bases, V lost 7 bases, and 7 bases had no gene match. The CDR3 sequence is CASTLTGLAGADTQYF. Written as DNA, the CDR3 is TGTGCCAGCACCCTAACGGGACTAGCGGGAGCAGATACGCAGTATTTT.

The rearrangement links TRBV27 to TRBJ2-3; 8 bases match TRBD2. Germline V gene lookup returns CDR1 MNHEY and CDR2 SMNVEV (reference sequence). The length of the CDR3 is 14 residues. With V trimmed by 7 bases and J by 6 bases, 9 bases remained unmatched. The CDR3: CASTETSARDTQYF. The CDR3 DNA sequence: TGTGCCAGCACCGAGACTAGCGCAAGGGATACGCAGTATTTT.

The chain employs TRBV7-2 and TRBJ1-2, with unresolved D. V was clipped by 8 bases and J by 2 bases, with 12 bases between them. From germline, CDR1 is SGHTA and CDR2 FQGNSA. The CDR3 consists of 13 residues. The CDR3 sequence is CASGRLSNYGYTF. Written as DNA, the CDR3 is TGTGCCAGCGGACGCCTCTCCAACTATGGCTACACCTTC. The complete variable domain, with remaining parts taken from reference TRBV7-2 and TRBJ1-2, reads GAGVSQSPSNKVTEKGKDVELRCDPISGHTALYWYRQSLGQGLEFLIYFQGNSAPDKSGLPSDRFSAERTGGSVSTLTIQRTQQEDSAVYLCASGRLSNYGYTFGSGTRLTVV.

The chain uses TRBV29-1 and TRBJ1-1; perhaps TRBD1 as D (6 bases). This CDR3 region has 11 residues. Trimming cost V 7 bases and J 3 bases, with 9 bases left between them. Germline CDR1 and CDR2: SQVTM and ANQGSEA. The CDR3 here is CSASGDTEAFF. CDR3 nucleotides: TGCAGCGCATCAGGGGACACTGAAGCTTTCTTT.

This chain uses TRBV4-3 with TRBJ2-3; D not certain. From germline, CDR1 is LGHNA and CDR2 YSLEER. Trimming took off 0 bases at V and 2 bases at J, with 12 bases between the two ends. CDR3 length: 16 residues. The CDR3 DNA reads TGCGCCAGCAGCCAAGATCCCCGACCAAACACAGATACGCAGTATTTT. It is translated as CASSQDPRPNTDTQYF.

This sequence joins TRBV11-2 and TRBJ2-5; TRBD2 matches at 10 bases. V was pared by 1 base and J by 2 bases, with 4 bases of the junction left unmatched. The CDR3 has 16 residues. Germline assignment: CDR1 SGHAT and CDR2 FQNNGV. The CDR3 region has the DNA TGTGCCAGCAGCTTAGGCCTAGCGGGGGCACAAGAGACCCAGTACTTC. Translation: CASSLGLAGAQETQYF.

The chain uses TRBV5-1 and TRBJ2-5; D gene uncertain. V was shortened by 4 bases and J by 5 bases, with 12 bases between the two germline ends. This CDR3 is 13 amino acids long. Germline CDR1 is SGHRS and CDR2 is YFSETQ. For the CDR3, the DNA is TGCGCCAGCAGCCACCCGGATGGGGAGACCCAGTACTTC. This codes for CASSHPDGETQYF.

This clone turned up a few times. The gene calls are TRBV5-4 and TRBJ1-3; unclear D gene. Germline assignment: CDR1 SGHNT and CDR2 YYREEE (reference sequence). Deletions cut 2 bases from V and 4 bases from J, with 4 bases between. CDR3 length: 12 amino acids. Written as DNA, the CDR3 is TGTGCCAGCAGCTTCAGGGGAAACACCATATATTTT. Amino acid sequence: CASSFRGNTIYF. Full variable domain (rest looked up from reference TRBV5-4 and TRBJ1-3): ETGVTQSPTHLIKTRGQQVTLRCSSQSGHNTVSWYQQALGQGPQFIFQYYREEENGRGNFPPRFSGLQFPNYSSELNVNALELDDSALYLCASSFRGNTIYFGEGSWLTVV.